The 9 T cell receptor beta chains reported below all come from one sample, sequenced in a study of PD-L1 blockade in urothelial cancer. Repertoires were generated with immunoSEQ multiplex PCR, while TCRdb's copy carries only in-frame clones and drops some. The table records 75,000 to 95,000 clones, 90% of them present only once. The sequencing used PBMCs, collected around atezolizumab (anti-PD-L1) treatment. The receptors originated from a man aged 60 to 75 with urothelial cancer.

The chain combines TRBV11-2 with TRBJ1-1; tentative D call: TRBD1 (6 bases). This CDR3 comprises 14 residues. The germline V gene has CDR1 SGHAT and CDR2 FQNNGV. Trimming removed 5 bases at V and 5 bases at J, with 15 bases between. CDR3 DNA: TGTGCCAGCAGCAAGATGGGGGGGCGGACTGAAGCTTTCTTT. This gives the protein CASSKMGGRTEAFF.

This chain uses TRBV7-2 with TRBJ2-5; 16 bases agree with TRBD2. With V trimmed by 5 bases and J by 1 base, 4 bases remained unmatched. There are 17 residues in the CDR3. Germline values: CDR1 SGHTA, CDR2 FQGNSA. Here the CDR3 DNA reads TGTGCCAGCAGCGGGACTAGCGGGAGGGCCCTCCAAGAGACCCAGTACTTC. It encodes CASSGTSGRALQETQYF. The entire variable domain, with the rest obtained from reference TRBV7-2 and TRBJ2-5, is as follows: GAGVSQSPSNKVTEKGKDVELRCDPISGHTALYWYRQSLGQGLEFLIYFQGNSAPDKSGLPSDRFSAERTGGSVSTLTIQRTQQEDSAVYLCASSGTSGRALQETQYFGPGTRLLVL.

The V gene is TRBV5-1, the J gene TRBJ2-1; TRBD2 matches at 8 bases. The CDR3 totals 16 residues. Germline CDR1 and CDR2: SGHRS and YFSETQ. V gave up 4 bases and J gave up 4 bases; unmatched junction bases: 10. In DNA, the CDR3 is TGCGCCAGCAGCCCAGGATCTAGCGGGTTGTACAATGAGCAGTTCTTC. It yields the protein CASSPGSSGLYNEQFF.

This chain connects TRBV6-6 to TRBJ2-7; D is possibly TRBD2 (5 bases). The germline V gene encodes CDR1 MNHNY and CDR2 SVGAGI (reference sequence). Trimming shortened V by 5 bases and J by 3 bases, and 11 bases separated the two germline ends. The CDR3 consists of 13 residues. For the CDR3, the DNA is TGTGCCAGCAGTAGGGAGCGTCGCTACGAGCAGTACTTC. Amino acids: CASSRERRYEQYF.

The rearrangement uses TRBV9 and TRBJ2-2, with a weak D call TRBD2 (6 bases). Germline assignment: CDR1 SGDLS and CDR2 YYNGEE. The CDR3 extends over 17 amino acids. V was trimmed by 4 bases and J by 4 bases, leaving 20 bases between them. CDR3 sequence: CASSSRRAGSGTGELFF. The CDR3 DNA follows: TGTGCCAGCAGCTCCCGGCGGGCGGGATCGGGCACCGGGGAGCTGTTTTTT. The full variable domain, with the rest looked up from reference TRBV9 and TRBJ2-2, is DSGVTQTPKHLITATGQRVTLRCSPRSGDLSVYWYQQSLDQGLQFLIQYYNGEERAKGNILERFSAQQFPDLHSELNLSSLELGDSALYFCASSSRRAGSGTGELFFGEGSRLTVL.

The rearrangement uses TRBV30 and TRBJ1-3; a weak D match, TRBD1 (5 bases). V lost 4 bases and J 2 bases, leaving 6 bases between the germline ends. This CDR3 comprises 12 residues. In germline, CDR1 is GTSNPN, CDR2 SVGIG (reference sequence). This chain's CDR3 is CAWTRAGNTIYF. CDR3 in DNA: TGTGCCTGGACCAGGGCTGGAAACACCATATATTTT.

The chain couples TRBV9 to TRBJ2-7; TRBD1 matches 8 bases. V shed 4 bases and J 6 bases; nucleotides not matched to a gene: 6. This CDR3 has 13 amino acids. Looked up from germline, CDR1 is SGDLS and CDR2 is YYNGEE. CDR3 residues: CASSQGQGSEQYF. As DNA, the CDR3 is TGTGCCAGCAGCCAAGGACAGGGAAGCGAGCAGTACTTC.

The rearrangement uses TRBV10-1 and TRBJ1-5; possibly TRBD1 for D (5 bases). CDR1 and CDR2 from the germline V gene are WNHNN and SYGVQD (reference sequence). This CDR3 spans 17 amino acids. With 7 bases removed from V and 0 bases from J, the gap between germline ends came to 19 bases. The CDR3 sequence is CASKKIKRTNSNQPQHF. CDR3 sequence (DNA): TGCGCCAGCAAAAAAATAAAGAGGACAAATAGCAATCAGCCCCAGCATTTT.

The chain employs TRBV5-1 and TRBJ2-7; a possible D gene is TRBD1 (6 bases). The CDR3 loop spans 13 amino acids. V gave up 4 bases and J gave up 0 bases, with 8 bases separating them. Germline V gene lookup returns CDR1 SGHRS and CDR2 YFSETQ. The CDR3 spells CASSPDSSYEQYF. CDR3 DNA: TGCGCCAGCAGCCCGGACAGCTCCTACGAGCAGTACTTC.